These 32 T cell receptor beta chains came from one sample sequenced in a study of cytomegalovirus exposure and HLA in healthy donors. The PCR ran on 60 Vbeta and 13 Jbeta primers. This table comes from immunoSEQ multiplex PCR, and its TCRdb copy is limited to in-frame clones, with some not included. Of 220,000 or so clones in the sample, 80% to 85% were seen once. The material sequenced was PBMCs. The receptor source for this set is a woman aged 40 to 49 in good health and CMV-seronegative.

CDR3 protein: CASSPDSRGRGIQYF. In DNA, the CDR3 is TGTGCCAGCTCACCCGACTCCAGGGGACGGGGCATTCAGTACTTC. The V call is TRBV18, the J call TRBJ2-4; possibly TRBD1 for D (6 bases). The germline CDR1 and CDR2 sequences are KGHSH and LQKENI. The CDR3 loop spans 15 amino acids. V lost 3 bases and J 9 bases, leaving 18 bases between the germline ends.

The chain has TRBV7-2 and TRBJ1-3; D ambiguous. Germline V gene sequence: CDR1 SGHTA, CDR2 FQGNSA. With 0 bases removed from V and 4 bases from J, the gap between germline ends came to 7 bases. This CDR3 contains 14 residues. Here the CDR3 DNA reads TGTGCCAGCAGCTTAGCGTCGGAGGGAAACACCATATATTTT. It translates to CASSLASEGNTIYF.

V and J are TRBV7-9 and TRBJ2-7, with 10 bases identical to TRBD2. This CDR3 spans 13 amino acids. The V and J ends lost 7 bases and 6 bases, in that order; junction bases with no gene match: 6. In germline, CDR1 is SEHNR, CDR2 FQNEAQ (reference sequence). The CDR3: CASKREGLPEQYF. In nucleotides, the CDR3 is TGTGCCAGCAAGCGGGAGGGCCTGCCCGAGCAGTACTTC.

The rearrangement uses TRBV29-1 and TRBJ2-7, with TRBD2 as a possible D gene (5 bases). V was pared by 6 bases and J by 0 bases, with 15 bases between. Germline CDR1 reads SQVTM; CDR2 reads ANQGSEA. CDR3 length equals 14 residues. CDR3 nucleotide sequence: TGCAGCGTGGGATGGACGGGAAGCTCCTACGAGCAGTACTTC. Protein product: CSVGWTGSSYEQYF.

V usage is TRBV13 and J usage is TRBJ2-3; D not resolved. The CDR3 has 12 amino acids. The ends were cut back, 3 bases at V and 13 bases at J, with 14 bases in the middle. CDR1 and CDR2 (germline): PRHDT, FYEKMQ (reference sequence). CDR3 coding DNA: TGTGCCAGCAGCTTTGAACCGGCGGTAAAGTATTTT. As protein: CASSFEPAVKYF.

This clone has only a few counts. CDR3 amino acids: CAWRGLGRETQYF. DNA of the CDR3: TGTGCCTGGAGGGGACTAGGACGAGAGACCCAGTACTTC. The genes are TRBV30 and TRBJ2-5; 8 bases fit TRBD2. Germline loops: CDR1 GTSNPN, CDR2 SVGIG (reference sequence). Trimming cost V 3 bases and J 4 bases; bases outside gene matches: 4. The CDR3 extends over 13 amino acids.

V gene TRBV2 combines with J gene TRBJ2-1, with D perhaps matching TRBD2 (5 bases). Germline CDR1 SNHLY, CDR2 FYNNEI. V was pared by 2 bases and J by 4 bases, with 15 bases between. This CDR3 comprises 16 residues. CDR3: CASSEFASGTYNEQFF. DNA for the CDR3: TGTGCCAGCAGTGAATTTGCGTCGGGAACTTACAATGAGCAGTTCTTC.

The chain employs TRBV19 and TRBJ2-7; 10 bases align to TRBD2. This CDR3 contains 16 residues. V trimming: 7 bases; J trimming: 5 bases; junction bases outside the gene matches: 14. CDR1 is LNHDA and CDR2 is SQIVND in the germline V gene (reference sequence). Written as DNA, the CDR3 is TGTGCCAGTACCATGGGGGCTAGCGGGAGCATCAACGAGCAGTACTTC. Residues: CASTMGASGSINEQYF.

The chain combines TRBV2 with TRBJ2-5, with TRBD1 as a possible D gene (6 bases). The assigned J gene may be wrong: the sequence end matches TRBJ2-7 better. CDR3 length: 14 residues. Germline assignment: CDR1 SNHLY and CDR2 FYNNEI. This CDR3 reads CASSWDGTNYEQYF. CDR3 sequence (DNA): TGTGCCAGCAGCTGGGACGGGACAAACTACGAGCAGTACTTC.

This clone has a single count. J is TRBJ2-7 and V is TRBV7-2; 11 positions match TRBD2. J was trimmed by 10 bases and V by 1 base; bases with no gene match: 6. Germline CDR1 is SGHTA and CDR2 is FQGNSA. This CDR3 is built from 14 residues. In nucleotides, the CDR3 is TGTGCCAGCAGCTTAGGACTAGCGGGAAAGGAACAGTACTTC. It translates to CASSLGLAGKEQYF. Based on the CDR3 plus reference TRBV7-2 and TRBJ2-7, the full variable domain is GAGVSQSPSNKVTEKGKDVELRCDPISGHTALYWYRQSLGQGLEFLIYFQGNSAPDKSGLPSDRFSAERTGGSVSTLTIQRTQQEDSAVYLCASSLGLAGKEQYFGPGTRLTVT.

CDR3 coding DNA: TGTGCCAGTAGGATTTTACTACTCGGATCTAATCAGCCCCAGCATTTT. Translation: CASRILLLGSNQPQHF. V is TRBV19 and J is TRBJ1-5, with unresolved D. The CDR3 runs to 16 residues. V was shortened by 6 bases and J by 4 bases, with 19 bases between the two germline ends. The germline V gene encodes CDR1 LNHDA and CDR2 SQIVND (reference sequence).

The chain recombines TRBV2 with TRBJ2-3; 9 nucleotides match TRBD2. CDR3 length equals 14 residues. The V segment lost 7 bases and the J segment 2 bases; nucleotides outside the gene matches: 4. CDR1 is SNHLY, CDR2 FYNNEI, per germline. The CDR3 DNA reads as TGTGCCAGCAAGGCTAGCGGGACCACAGATACGCAGTATTTT. Translating it yields CASKASGTTDTQYF. The full variable domain, with the rest looked up from reference TRBV2 and TRBJ2-3, is EPEVTQTPSHQVTQMGQEVILRCVPISNHLYFYWYRQILGQKVEFLVSFYNNEISEKSEIFDDQFSVERPDGSNFTLKIRSTKLEDSAMYFCASKASGTTDTQYFGPGTRLTVL.

This clone appeared a few times. The genes are TRBV2 and TRBJ2-5; D uncertain. The J call is doubtful: the DNA matches TRBJ2-7 better. The CDR3 runs 13 residues. Germline V gene data show CDR1 as SNHLY and CDR2 as FYNNEI. The CDR3 reads CASSLPLTHEQYF. The CDR3 DNA sequence: TGTGCCAGCAGTCTCCCGTTAACCCACGAGCAGTACTTC.

This chain joins TRBV9 and TRBJ1-3; D ambiguous. V lost 0 bases, J lost 8 bases, and 12 bases lay in between. Germline CDR1 reads SGDLS; CDR2 reads YYNGEE. This CDR3 has 14 residues. CDR3 sequence reads: CASSVAPGEYTIYF. The CDR3 DNA follows: TGTGCCAGCAGCGTAGCGCCCGGGGAGTACACCATATATTTT.

This clone is a singleton in its sample. The chain uses TRBV15 and TRBJ2-5; 9 nucleotides agree with TRBD1. Germline assignment: CDR1 LNHNV and CDR2 YYDKDF (reference sequence). The CDR3 length is 17 residues. The V and J ends lost 3 bases and 4 bases, in that order; junction bases with no gene match: 12. The CDR3 nucleotides are TGTGCCACCAGCAGCGACAGGGGGTGGGCTAGGAGAGAGACCCAGTACTTC. It specifies CATSSDRGWARRETQYF.

The genes are TRBV28 and TRBJ1-5, with a possible D match to TRBD1 (6 bases). Germline V lookup: CDR1 MDHEN, CDR2 SYDVKM. V was trimmed by 5 bases and J by 4 bases, leaving 15 bases between them. CDR3 size: 15 residues. In DNA, the CDR3 is TGTGCCAGCAGTCCCTGGGACATCAGAAATCAGCCCCAGCATTTT. Translation gives CASSPWDIRNQPQHF.

The chain couples TRBV11-1 to TRBJ1-3, with 9 nucleotides matching TRBD1. CDR1 is SGHAT, CDR2 FQDESV, per germline (reference sequence). The CDR3 totals 15 residues. V was pared by 5 bases and J by 3 bases, with 5 bases of the junction left unmatched. This CDR3 is CASSRWTGDGNTIYF. CDR3 sequence (DNA): TGTGCCAGCAGCCGATGGACAGGGGATGGAAACACCATATATTTT. Looking up the rest from reference TRBV11-1 and TRBJ1-3 gives the full variable domain: EAEVAQSPRYKITEKSQAVAFWCDPISGHATLYWYRQILGQGPELLVQFQDESVVDDSQLPKDRFSAERLKGVDSTLKIQPAELGDSAMYLCASSRWTGDGNTIYFGEGSWLTVV.

The V gene is TRBV5-4, the J gene TRBJ1-4; TRBD1 aligns across 8 bases. V was pared by 4 bases and J by 8 bases, with 13 bases of the junction left unmatched. The germline CDR1 and CDR2 sequences are SGHNT and YYREEE (reference sequence). The CDR3 runs 16 residues. CDR3: CASSGFGTGVPEKLFF. CDR3 nucleotides: TGTGCCAGCAGCGGGTTCGGGACAGGCGTCCCCGAAAAACTGTTTTTT. Using reference TRBV5-4 and TRBJ1-4 for the parts outside the CDR3, the full variable domain is ETGVTQSPTHLIKTRGQQVTLRCSSQSGHNTVSWYQQALGQGPQFIFQYYREEENGRGNFPPRFSGLQFPNYSSELNVNALELDDSALYLCASSGFGTGVPEKLFFGSGTQLSVL.

The V gene is TRBV19, the J gene TRBJ2-7; TRBD1 is a possible D gene (6 bases). Germline values: CDR1 LNHDA, CDR2 SQIVND (reference sequence). V dropped 4 bases and J dropped 2 bases, with 15 bases sitting between them. CDR3 length: 15 amino acids. This CDR3 is CASSTPSTGTYEQYF. For the CDR3, the DNA is TGTGCCAGTAGTACACCATCGACAGGAACCTACGAGCAGTACTTC. The variable domain in full, with the rest retrieved from reference TRBV19 and TRBJ2-7, is DGGITQSPKYLFRKEGQNVTLSCEQNLNHDAMYWYRQDPGQGLRLIYYSQIVNDFQKGDIAEGYSVSREKKESFPLTVTSAQKNPTAFYLCASSTPSTGTYEQYFGPGTRLTVT.

The chain uses TRBV19 and TRBJ2-1; 9 positions match TRBD2. The ends lost 5 bases at V and 4 bases at J; junction bases unmatched: 9. Germline CDR1 reads LNHDA; CDR2 reads SQIVND (reference sequence). CDR3 length: 16 residues. CDR3 sequence reads: CASSQGSGSGYNEQFF. The CDR3 nucleotides are TGTGCCAGTAGTCAGGGTAGCGGGAGCGGGTACAATGAGCAGTTCTTC.

V is TRBV28 and J is TRBJ1-4, with TRBD1 matching over 9 bases. Germline CDR1 and CDR2: MDHEN and SYDVKM. The CDR3 consists of 15 residues. V dropped 7 bases and J dropped 4; count of bases not matched to a gene: 7. CDR3 DNA: TGTGCCAGCACAGGGACAGGGTTCAATAATGAAAAACTGTTTTTT. Protein: CASTGTGFNNEKLFF.

The genes are TRBV4-2 and TRBJ2-7; 10 bases align to TRBD2. The trim removed 3 bases at V and 2 bases at J, leaving 1 base unmatched. The CDR3 has 14 amino acids. CDR1 is LGHNA, CDR2 YNFKEQ, per germline. In nucleotides, the CDR3 is TGTGCCAGCAGCCATACTAGCGGGGCCTACGAGCAGTACTTC. Encoded protein: CASSHTSGAYEQYF.

This chain uses TRBV28 with TRBJ2-7; D is ambiguous. Trimming left V 5 bases short and J 2 bases short, with 7 bases between. This CDR3 comprises 12 residues. Germline CDR1 reads MDHEN; CDR2 reads SYDVKM. The CDR3 nucleotides are TGTGCCAGCAGTCCTAACCCCTACGAGCAGTACTTC. Its protein is CASSPNPYEQYF.

This chain links TRBV6-1 with TRBJ2-5; D might be TRBD2 (6 bases). CDR3 size: 13 residues. Trimming cost V 5 bases and J 4 bases, with 11 bases left between them. Germline CDR1 is MNHNS and CDR2 is SASEGT. CDR3 in DNA: TGTGCCAGCAGTTATGGGGGGATAGAGACCCAGTACTTC. This gives the protein CASSYGGIETQYF.

This clone was seen just once. The V call is TRBV4-2, the J call TRBJ2-3; the match to TRBD2 covers 9 bases. J gave up 5 bases and V 0 bases, and 6 bases lay outside the gene matches. Germline values: CDR1 LGHNA, CDR2 YNFKEQ. The CDR3 loop spans 16 amino acids. The CDR3 protein is CASSQDISGRQDTQYF. CDR3 in DNA: TGTGCCAGCAGCCAAGATATCAGCGGGAGGCAAGATACGCAGTATTTT.

This clone was detected only a few times. The rearrangement joins TRBV5-1 to TRBJ1-2; 8 bases line up with TRBD1. V dropped 0 bases and J dropped 0; count of bases not matched to a gene: 10. The CDR3 covers 18 residues. Germline V gives CDR1 SGHRS, CDR2 YFSETQ. CDR3 in amino acids: CASSLAFDPGQANYGYTF. As DNA, the CDR3 is TGCGCCAGCAGCTTGGCCTTTGACCCGGGACAGGCTAACTATGGCTACACCTTC.

To note about this clone: It is likely a read error, because the conserved phenylalanine at the end of the CDR3 is missing. The CDR3 here is CASSFDPLSYEQYL. The CDR3 bases are TGCGCCAGCAGCTTCGACCCACTATCCTACGAGCAGTACCTC. The rearrangement joins TRBV5-1 to TRBJ2-7; D call uncertain. Germline V lookup: CDR1 SGHRS, CDR2 YFSETQ. CDR3 length: 14 residues. Trimming left V 2 bases short and J 1 base short, with 10 bases between.

The rearrangement links TRBV2 to TRBJ1-1; D remains unclear. In germline, CDR1 is SNHLY, CDR2 FYNNEI. This CDR3 is 15 amino acids long. Trimming took off 6 bases at V and 0 bases at J, with 14 bases between the two ends. This chain's CDR3 is CASSQIPGLNTEAFF. CDR3 nucleotides: TGTGCCAGCAGCCAAATACCCGGTTTGAACACTGAAGCTTTCTTT. The variable domain in full, with the rest retrieved from reference TRBV2 and TRBJ1-1, is EPEVTQTPSHQVTQMGQEVILRCVPISNHLYFYWYRQILGQKVEFLVSFYNNEISEKSEIFDDQFSVERPDGSNFTLKIRSTKLEDSAMYFCASSQIPGLNTEAFFGQGTRLTVV.

V gene TRBV27 combines with J gene TRBJ2-2, with TRBD1 as a possible D gene (6 bases). The germline CDR1 and CDR2 sequences are MNHEY and SMNVEV (reference sequence). The length of the CDR3 is 14 residues. With 6 bases removed from V and 5 bases from J, the gap between germline ends came to 13 bases. The CDR3 region is CASRLIRGTGELFF. CDR3 bases: TGTGCCAGCAGATTAATCAGGGGAACCGGGGAGCTGTTTTTT.

This clone showed up just a few times. This chain links TRBV6-5 with TRBJ1-1; D is uncertain. The CDR3 is 15 amino acids. The germline gives CDR1 MNHEY, CDR2 SVGAGI. The V and J ends lost 5 bases and 2 bases respectively, with 15 bases between them. The CDR3 reads CASSRTRGENTEAFF. The CDR3 nucleotides are TGTGCCAGCAGTCGCACGCGGGGTGAAAACACTGAAGCTTTCTTT.

The V call is TRBV7-9, the J call TRBJ2-6, with 8 positions matching TRBD1. J lost 0 bases, V lost 6 bases, and 7 bases had no gene match. This CDR3 comprises 17 residues. Germline CDR1 and CDR2: SEHNR and FQNEAQ (reference sequence). The CDR3 spells CASSTDRVLSGANVLTF. The CDR3, as DNA: TGTGCCAGCAGTACGGACAGGGTGCTCTCTGGGGCCAACGTCCTGACTTTC.

This clone has a single count. V gene TRBV7-9 combines with J gene TRBJ1-2; weak D call: TRBD1 (5 bases). Germline V gene sequence: CDR1 SEHNR, CDR2 FQNEAQ (reference sequence). The CDR3 is made up of 14 amino acids. Trimming removed 1 base from V and 9 bases from J, with 15 bases in between. The CDR3 region has the DNA TGTGCCAGCAGCTTAGTTGGGCAGACAGAGAGCTACACCTTC. Translation: CASSLVGQTESYTF.